This T cell receptor (beta chain) was recorded in a study of CD8 T cells in ankylosing spondylitis. MiXCR, run by TCRdb on the 5' RACE reads, gives a single entry per CDR3 protein. The sample yields 250,000 to 300,000 distinct CDR3 sequences, approximately 20% seen once. The CDR3 totals 13 residues. V lost 2 bases, J lost 7 bases, and 4 bases stayed unmatched. Germline V gene sequence: CDR1 SGHTA, CDR2 FQGNSA. The V and J genes are TRBV7-2 and TRBJ1-2; 7 bases agree with TRBD1. Source material: blood, either unsorted or a sorted T cell fraction (not recorded which). The TCR originated in a male donor with ankylosing spondylitis or in good health (not recorded which). CDR3 amino acids: CASSLKGAPGYTF. The CDR3 coding sequence is TGTGCCAGCAGCTTAAAGGGGGCGCCTGGCTACACCTTC.